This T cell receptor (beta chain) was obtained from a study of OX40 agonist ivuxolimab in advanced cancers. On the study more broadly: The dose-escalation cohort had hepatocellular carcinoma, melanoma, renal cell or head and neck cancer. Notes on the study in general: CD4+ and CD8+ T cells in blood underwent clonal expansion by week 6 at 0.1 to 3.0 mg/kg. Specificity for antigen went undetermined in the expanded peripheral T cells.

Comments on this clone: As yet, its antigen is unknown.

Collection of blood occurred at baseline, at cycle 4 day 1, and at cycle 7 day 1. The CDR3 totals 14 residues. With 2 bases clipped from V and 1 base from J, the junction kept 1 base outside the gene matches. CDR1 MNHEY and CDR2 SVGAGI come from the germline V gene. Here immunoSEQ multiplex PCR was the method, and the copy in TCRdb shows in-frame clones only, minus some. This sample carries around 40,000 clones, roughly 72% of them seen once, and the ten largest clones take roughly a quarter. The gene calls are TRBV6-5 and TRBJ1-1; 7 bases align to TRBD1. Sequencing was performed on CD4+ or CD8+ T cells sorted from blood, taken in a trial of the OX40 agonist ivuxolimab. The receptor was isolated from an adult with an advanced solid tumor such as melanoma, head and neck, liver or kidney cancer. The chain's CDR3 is CASSYPGGNTEAFF. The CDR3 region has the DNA TGTGCCAGCAGTTACCCAGGGGGGAACACTGAAGCTTTCTTT.